This TCR beta chain was recovered during a study of blood T cell repertoires in COVID-19 (TCRdb year 2020). As for the study more broadly: Samples from collaborators originated in the United States, Italy and Spain and spanned both the acute and convalescent phases of COVID-19. The material from the prospective study consisted of cDNA or gDNA derived from T cells, B-cell-depleted T cells, or PBMCs. Subjects who had been exposed to COVID-19, were actively infected with it, or had recovered from it provided the deeply sampled blood TCRbeta repertoires that made up the dataset. The repertoires were made available in a free public database intended to serve as a resource for research on the immune response to SARS-CoV-2. The samples were drawn from two sources: the first 160 participants of the ongoing ImmuneRACE study, and 1,200 or so subjects contributed by 6 global collaborators. Sample metadata almost always included a de-identified subject ID, COVID-19 status, age in years and sex. HLA class I and class II types, where available, came from metadata supplied by the sample provider rather than from assay-based typing. What the work shows at the level of the full study, not this receptor alone: How much clinical and demographic metadata was included differed by source and by participant, and the metadata was provided uncurated.

Note on this clone: Its binding antigen is unknown. Base quality data are lacking; no much larger clone is found one base away.

The immunoSEQ Assay, a bias-controlled multiplex PCR, was used to amplify TCRbeta CDR3 regions from genomic DNA. For the original study's pipeline: Within the assay, amplification of reference gene primers was used to estimate how many nucleated cells each sample contained. To quantify the absolute abundance of each unique TCRbeta CDR3 rearrangement, sequence reads were collapsed and filtered. For each sample, productive Simpson clonality was calculated as the square root of Simpson's diversity index over productive rearrangements. Here the immuneACCESS table is served through TCRdb, limited to in-frame sequences with V and J called. Missing clones are a known gap in these copies; in checked studies unresolved V genes cover under half, and the rest lacks a known reason. V, J and clone size are those of that table, while D and trimming were read from the DNA. Present in this sample are some 290,000 clones, around nine tenths of which were seen just once. The top ten hold roughly 3.9% of the sample.

From the cysteine through the phenylalanine, the CDR3 covers 15 amino acids. Kept here is only the CDR3 DNA, which spans 45 bases and is read in frame from base 1. According to the germline V gene (reference sequence), CDR1 reads SEHNR and CDR2 reads FQNEAQ. The germline V end is reduced by 4 bases and the J end by 8 bases; junction bases left unmatched: 8. Participants in the prospective study were aged roughly 18 to 89 years, lived in 20 to 25 United States geographic areas, and enrolled through a virtual design. In the prospective study, cohorts were assigned on the basis of participant-reported clinical history obtained from a screening survey and a study questionnaire. A participant counted as exposed if, within 2 weeks of entering the study, that participant had been in contact with someone who had a PCR-confirmed or clinician-diagnosed COVID-19 case. In the prospective study, whole blood, serum and a nasopharyngeal or oropharyngeal swab were collected from each participant by mobile phlebotomists. Over an approximately 2-month period, participants in the prospective study had the option of providing additional blood draws and questionnaires. Blood samples from the prospective study were shipped frozen or at room temperature prior to DNA extraction.

This sequence uses TRBV7-9 and TRBJ1-2, with TRBD1 identical over 12 junction bases. The source material was PBMCs or T cells enriched from blood (not recorded which). The receptor was isolated from a woman under 40 who had been exposed to COVID-19. At the DNA level, the sequence is TGTGCCAGCAGCTCAACGGGACAGGGGGCAGGAGGCTACACCTTC. Its protein product is CASSSTGQGAGGYTF.